Many counts were recorded for the clone carrying this TCR beta chain. The antigen remains undetermined. Germline assignment: CDR1 SGHVS and CDR2 FNYEAQ. The V and J ends lost 5 bases and 10 bases respectively, with 18 bases between them. The CDR3 runs to 14 residues. One entry per CDR3 protein results from TCRdb running MiXCR on the reads. The sample lists roughly 920,000 distinct CDR3 sequences, roughly 31% occurring once. This entry belongs to a study of T cell repertoires in cytomegalovirus infection. Across the study: It was recently identified HLA-C-restricted and well-studied HLA-B-restricted CMV epitopes that the study used. Broader study findings: The study found HLA-C-restricted CMV-specific TCR beta clonotypes dominating the ex vivo response. The cumulative frequency of public TCR beta families distinguished individuals who carried CMV together with the relevant HLA.

The clonotype originates from a human donor in good health (CMV status not recorded). Some clones in this sample may be carry-over from other donors' samples. The sequenced sample was cultured CD8+ T cells from PBMCs, obtained from culture after CMV antigen stimulation. The chain couples TRBV7-6 to TRBJ2-1; D might be TRBD1 or TRBD2, each matching 6 bases. CDR3 protein: CASSPRRGAGEQFF. In DNA form, the CDR3 reads TGTGCCAGCAGCCCCCGTAGGGGGGCCGGGGAGCAGTTCTTC.